This T cell receptor beta chain was sequenced for a study of identical twins (dated by TCRdb to 2016 to 2017). Looking at the study overall: To test whether fetal clonotypes persist, this study deep-sequenced TCR alpha and beta repertoires from monozygotic twins, from unrelated adults of various ages, and from cord blood. Replicate twin experiments were performed at different times using different library preparation protocols to rule out contamination. Results the study describes overall, beyond this receptor: Compared with coincidental sharing between unrelated individuals, out-of-frame TCR alpha sequences shared between twins showed an excess of sequences with low generation probability. Invariant T cells such as MAIT and iNKT could partly confound zero-insertion analyses, though diverse VJ usage argued against this for most clonotypes. In monozygotic twins, out-of-frame TCR alpha sharing was systematically underestimated by recombination models, although the models agreed with sharing between unrelated individuals. Abundant cord blood beta clonotypes had fewer insertions, young adult naive repertoires showed a similar but weaker trend, and memory repertoires showed no such trend. Because the same donors could not be followed over many years, the conclusions depended on cross-sectional statistical analysis. A weaker excess of twin sharing was found in beta out-of-frame sequences because the signal-to-noise ratio was lowered by fewer shared sequences.

This clonotype was seen only a few times. Its specific antigen is unknown. No base qualities exist here, and no much larger clone lies one base off it. Receptors were amplified or captured by 5' RACE. Sequenced using an Illumina HiSeq 2000. Template switching added a universal primer binding site, and the final cDNA carried a unique molecular identifier that allowed TCR cDNA molecules to be counted accurately. First-strand cDNA for TCR alpha and beta chains was synthesized from specific primers in the conserved constant-segment region. Each cDNA library was double barcoded, with a SMART-Mk sample barcode plus Illumina barcodes, to control for contamination. TruSeq adapter sequences along with Illumina sample barcodes were introduced in two successive PCR steps. TCR alpha and beta cDNA libraries were sequenced on the Illumina HiSeq platform with custom primers. In the source study's methods: Raw reads were processed with MiGEC to extract unique molecular identifiers, and MiXCR was used to determine CDR3 positions. For each individual, recombination models were inferred using an EM algorithm with the repgenHMM and IGoR tools. Shared clonotype analysis was performed with the tcR package in R, normalizing sharing by the product of cloneset sizes. To study raw recombination without the effects of thymic and clonal selection, out-of-frame nonproductive sequences were analyzed. TCRdb reprocessed the public reads (quality trimming at Q25 with fastp, clone calling with MiXCR) and kept in-frame beta chains. Merged by CDR3 protein, the rows form single entries marked with the most common genes and DNA. TCRdb, not the authors, supplied the V and J calls. Here the sample has some 1,600,000 distinct CDR3 sequences; under 35% occur a single time. About 0.3% of the sample rests with the top ten.

Every donor was a healthy Caucasian. There are 13 amino acids in the CDR3, from cysteine to phenylalanine inclusive. Of the read, only the CDR3 DNA is kept; its 39 bases are in frame from base 1. Cut back by 6 bases and 1 base, the V and J ends lie 13 bases apart. CDR1 and CDR2 are read off the germline V gene (reference sequence) as DFQATT and SNEGSKA. This clonotype originated in a newborn girl in good health. Sample: cord blood. The sequence joins TRBV20-1 to TRBJ2-7; a tentative D match to TRBD1 spans 5 bases. The DNA sequence follows: TGCAGTGCCTGGGCAGGGTTTTCCTACGAGCAGTACTTC. It specifies CSAWAGFSYEQYF.